These T cell receptor beta chains were read from a single sample in a study of T cell responses to AZD1222 COVID-19 vaccine. TCRdb's copy holds only in-frame clones and misses some; the assay was immunoSEQ multiplex PCR. Of 100,000 or so clones in the sample, 87% are singletons; the top ten hold 4.2%. The sample consisted of peripheral blood, taken on day 0 of MenACWY control vaccination. Receptors originate from an adult in good health. CDR3s include the opening cysteine and the closing phenylalanine or tryptophan. The D gene is left open where the match is weak. Clone size, where shown, is once, few, many, or a class for clones that have expanded.

size: -; V: TRBV5-1; J: TRBJ1-4; D: -; length: 12; DNA: TGCGCCAGCAGTTTAACTAATGAAAAACTGTTTTTT; CDR3: CASSLTNEKLFF
size: -; V: TRBV4-3; J: TRBJ1-2; D: -; length: 17; DNA: TGCGCCAGCAGCCTCCGTGAGACGGTGGTGGGGAACTATGGCTACACCTTC; CDR3: CASSLRETVVGNYGYTF
size: -; V: TRBV7-8; J: TRBJ2-7; D: TRBD1; length: 16; DNA: TGTGCCAGCAGCTTAGCGCTGGACAGGGGTGAGTACGAGCAGTACTTC; CDR3: CASSLALDRGEYEQYF
size: -; V: TRBV7-9; J: TRBJ1-2; D: -; length: 12; DNA: TGTGCCAGCAGCCGGGACGTCTATGGCTACACCTTC; CDR3: CASSRDVYGYTF
size: -; V: TRBV9; J: TRBJ1-2; D: -; length: 13; DNA: TGTGCCAGCAGCGTACAGGGGAACTATGGCTACACCTTC; CDR3: CASSVQGNYGYTF
size: few; V: TRBV6-2/TRBV6-3; J: TRBJ1-5; D: TRBD1; length: 13; DNA: TGTGCCAGCAGTGGGACAGAGAATCAGCCCCAGCATTTT; CDR3: CASSGTENQPQHF
size: -; V: TRBV24-1; J: TRBJ2-7; D: TRBD2; length: 14; DNA: TGTGCCACCCCGGGAGGGGTAGGATCCTACGAGCAGTACTTC; CDR3: CATPGGVGSYEQYF
size: once; V: TRBV4-2; J: TRBJ1-2; D: TRBD1; length: 15; DNA: TGTGCCAGCAGCCAAGAGGGGCAGGGGGCGTGGGGCTACACCTTC; CDR3: CASSQEGQGAWGYTF
size: few; V: TRBV19; J: TRBJ2-7; D: TRBD1; length: 14; DNA: TGTGCCAGTAGTATGGGGACAGGCCTCTACGAGCAGTACTTC; CDR3: CASSMGTGLYEQYF
size: -; V: TRBV18; J: TRBJ2-1; D: -; length: 12; DNA: TGTGCCAGCTCACCACCTCCCCATGAGCAGTTCTTC; CDR3: CASSPPPHEQFF
size: -; V: TRBV28; J: TRBJ1-2; D: -; length: 13; DNA: TGTGCCAGCAGGGGGGCAGGCCTCTATGGCTACACCTTC; CDR3: CASRGAGLYGYTF
size: once; V: TRBV30; J: TRBJ1-3; D: -; length: 12; DNA: TGTGCCTGGAGTGTAAAGTTCAACACCATATATTTT; CDR3: CAWSVKFNTIYF
size: -; V: TRBV4-3; J: TRBJ2-1; D: TRBD2; length: 17; DNA: TGCGCCAGCAGCCAAGTTAGGCGTAGCGGGGGCTACAATGAGCAGTTCTTC; CDR3: CASSQVRRSGGYNEQFF
size: -; V: TRBV6-2/TRBV6-3; J: TRBJ2-7; D: -; length: 16; DNA: TGTGCCAGCAGCCCGGACCGTACCCCAGCCTCCTACGAGCAGTACTTC; CDR3: CASSPDRTPASYEQYF
size: -; V: TRBV20-1; J: TRBJ1-5; D: -; length: 12; DNA: TGCAGTGCTAGTATGGAAGGGGAGCCCCAGCATTTT; CDR3: CSASMEGEPQHF
size: few; V: TRBV5-1; J: TRBJ1-4; D: -; length: 14; DNA: TGCGCCAGCAGCTTGCCGGGCCGAAATGAAAAACTGTTTTTT; CDR3: CASSLPGRNEKLFF
size: -; V: TRBV4-1; J: TRBJ1-6; D: -; length: 17; DNA: TGCGCCAGCAGCCCCTCCCGACCGGTCCGTTTAAATTCACCCCTCCACTTT; CDR3: CASSPSRPVRLNSPLHF
size: large; V: TRBV25-1; J: TRBJ1-3; D: -; length: 13; DNA: TGTGCCAGCAGTGGGTTAAGGGGAAACACCATATATTTT; CDR3: CASSGLRGNTIYF
size: -; V: TRBV28; J: TRBJ1-2; D: -; length: 15; DNA: TGTGCCAGCAGTTTAGGAAGAAGGGTTTCGTATGGCTACACCTTC; CDR3: CASSLGRRVSYGYTF
size: -; V: TRBV7-9; J: TRBJ2-7; D: -; length: 11; DNA: TGTGCCAGCAGCCCCCAGTACGAGCAGTACTTC; CDR3: CASSPQYEQYF
size: -; V: TRBV5-1; J: TRBJ2-5; D: -; length: 12; DNA: TGCGCCAGCAGGCGAGAATTCGAGACCCAGTACTTC; CDR3: CASRREFETQYF
size: -; V: TRBV7-9; J: TRBJ2-1; D: TRBD1; length: 14; DNA: TGTGCCAGCACAGACAGGGGGCTGATAGGAGAGCAGTTCTTC; CDR3: CASTDRGLIGEQFF
size: -; V: TRBV5-1; J: TRBJ2-2; D: -; length: 16; DNA: TGCGCCAGCAGCTTGGGGACGACGGGTATCACCGGGGAGCTGTTTTTT; CDR3: CASSLGTTGITGELFF
size: -; V: TRBV7-2; J: TRBJ2-1; D: -; length: 19; DNA: TGTGCCAGCAGCTTAATGGCGGCATATGCCAGGTTTACGAACAATGAGCAGTTCTTC; CDR3: CASSLMAAYARFTNNEQFF
size: -; V: TRBV6-2/TRBV6-3; J: TRBJ2-7; D: -; length: 18; DNA: TGTGCCAGCAGTTACCCCCCTCCTCGACAATTCCCCTCCTACGAGCAGTACTTC; CDR3: CASSYPPPRQFPSYEQYF
size: -; V: TRBV27; J: TRBJ2-1; D: -; length: 15; DNA: TGTGCCAGCAGTTTATCATTGGGGGCAGCGACCCGACAGTTCTTC; CDR3: CASSLSLGAATRQFF
size: -; V: TRBV1; J: TRBJ1-5; D: -; length: 21; DNA: TGCACCAGCAGCCAAGATTATCAGAAAACTTATACCAAGGAAGGCAATCAGCCCCAGCATTTT; CDR3: CTSSQDYQKTYTKEGNQPQHF
size: -; V: TRBV4-1; J: TRBJ2-7; D: -; length: 16; DNA: TGCGCCAGCAGCCAGGAAACAGGGATATTATCCTACGAGCAGTACTTC; CDR3: CASSQETGILSYEQYF
size: -; V: TRBV28; J: TRBJ2-3; D: -; length: 14; DNA: TGTGCCAGGTTAGCGTCAGAGAGCACAGATACGCAGTATTTT; CDR3: CARLASESTDTQYF
size: -; V: TRBV20-1; J: TRBJ2-7; D: -; length: 13; DNA: TGCAGTGCTAGTGAAAATCCAGGGTACGAGCAGTACTTC; CDR3: CSASENPGYEQYF
size: -; V: TRBV28; J: TRBJ1-5; D: -; length: 15; DNA: TGTGCCAGCACCTCCTCGGGGGTAAGCAATCAGCCCCAGCATTTT; CDR3: CASTSSGVSNQPQHF
size: -; V: TRBV4-2; J: TRBJ2-7; D: -; length: 15; DNA: TGTGCCAGCAGCCAAGCCCCGGACGCCTACTACGAGCAGTACTTC; CDR3: CASSQAPDAYYEQYF
size: few; V: TRBV29-1; J: TRBJ1-5; D: -; length: 12; DNA: TGCAGCGTGTCCCAGTCAGGTCAGCCCCAGCATTTT; CDR3: CSVSQSGQPQHF
size: -; V: TRBV5-1; J: TRBJ2-1; D: TRBD1; length: 15; DNA: TGCGCCAGCAGCGACCAGACAGGGACGGGCAATGAGCAGTTCTTC; CDR3: CASSDQTGTGNEQFF
size: -; V: TRBV28; J: TRBJ1-2; D: TRBD1; length: 13; DNA: TGTGCCAGCAGTTTATCAACAACTCGAGGACAGGGCTTC; CDR3: CASSLSTTRGQGF
size: -; V: TRBV5-1; J: TRBJ2-3; D: TRBD2; length: 15; DNA: TGCGCCAGCAGCTTGGCGGGTCGCGGGGGAGATACGCAGTATTTT; CDR3: CASSLAGRGGDTQYF
size: -; V: TRBV21-1; J: TRBJ2-7; D: -; length: 11; DNA: TGTGCCAGCAGCATTACGGGCGAGCAGTACTTC; CDR3: CASSITGEQYF
size: -; V: TRBV5-1; J: TRBJ2-1; D: TRBD1; length: 15; DNA: TGCGCCAGCAGCTTGGATCAGGGGGCTGGGGATGAGCAGTTCTTC; CDR3: CASSLDQGAGDEQFF
size: -; V: TRBV9; J: TRBJ2-7; D: -; length: 15; DNA: TGTGCCAGCAGCGTAAACCAGCGGACCCCCTACGAGCAGTACTTC; CDR3: CASSVNQRTPYEQYF
size: -; V: TRBV13; J: TRBJ2-3; D: TRBD2; length: 15; DNA: TGTGCCAGCAGCCATACCGGGGGGAGGGCAGATACGCAGTATTTT; CDR3: CASSHTGGRADTQYF
size: -; V: TRBV5-1; J: TRBJ2-3; D: TRBD2; length: 16; DNA: TGCGCCAGCAGCTTGGCGGGGGTAGCGGGAGTAGATACGCAGTATTTT; CDR3: CASSLAGVAGVDTQYF